This TCR beta chain was identified during a study of shared clonotypes between healthy human individuals. For each subset, genomic DNA was distributed in equal portions over several immunoSEQ plates. Profiled with immunoSEQ multiplex PCR; TCRdb holds only in-frame clones, not every one. The sample includes a few million clones, roughly 90% of them seen just once. Whole-study results and caveats: Roughly 5% of naive CD4 clonotypes were common to a few donors. Rarefaction demonstrated incomplete sorted-subset sequencing despite large depth. Across subsets, estimated richness was generally greater for naive than for memory populations.

For this clone: Its target is not known.

This CDR3 region has 15 residues. V lost 6 bases, J lost 5 bases, and 21 bases lay in between. Germline V lookup: CDR1 SGHKS, CDR2 YYEKEE (reference sequence). This clonotype was sampled from a man between 18 and 29 years old in good health. Some clones in this sample may be carry-over from other donors' samples. This rearrangement joins TRBV5-5 to TRBJ2-7; no reliable D call. Sequences were obtained from naive CD4+ T cells from PBMCs. The subset here: CD45RA+ positively selected. CDR3 sequence (DNA): TGTGCCAGCACCCCCGCGGTAACCCGAACACACGAGCAGTACTTC. Amino acids: CASTPAVTRTHEQYF.